This is a list of T cell receptor beta chains from one sample in a study of blood T cell repertoires in COVID-19. Some clones are missing from TCRdb's copy, which holds only in-frame ones; the method was immunoSEQ multiplex PCR. The sample records approximately 130,000 clones, 87% being singletons. Sequenced input: peripheral blood. These receptors were collected from a woman between 50 and 59 years old with acute or convalescent COVID-19. The CDR3 runs from the conserved cysteine through the conserved F or W. A D gene is named only where the DNA matches it firmly. Rows give clone size only sometimes, using once, few, many, or a class for an expanded clone.

clone_size,d_call,j_call,v_call,cdr3_nt,cdr3_aa
-,-,TRBJ1-1,TRBV4-1,TGCGCCAGCAGCCAAGTCCTACCCATGAACACTGAAGCTTTCTTT,CASSQVLPMNTEAFF
-,-,TRBJ2-1,TRBV11-3,TGTGCCAGCAGCAAGGGACTGACAAGCTCCTACAATGAGCAGTTCTTC,CASSKGLTSSYNEQFF
-,-,TRBJ2-2,TRBV6-5,TGTGCCAGCAGGAAAGGGGGTAGCACCGGGGAGCTGTTTTTT,CASRKGGSTGELFF
-,-,TRBJ1-2,TRBV7-2,TGTGCCAGCAGTTCGACAGCTCCCTATGGCTACACCTTC,CASSSTAPYGYTF
-,-,TRBJ2-1,TRBV4-3,TGCGCCAGCAGCCAAGTGCAGGGCCCGGCGAATGAGCAGTTCTTC,CASSQVQGPANEQFF
-,-,TRBJ2-5,TRBV9,TGTGCCAGCAGCGTTCGTGCGGGGTTAGAGACCCAGTACTTC,CASSVRAGLETQYF
-,-,TRBJ2-5,TRBV13,TGTGCCAGCAGCTCCAGGGCCCAGGGATTCCAAGAGACCCAGTACTTC,CASSSRAQGFQETQYF
-,TRBD2,TRBJ2-2,TRBV24-1,TGTGCCACCAGTGATTCGGGGGGGGCCGGGGAGCTGTTTTTT,CATSDSGGAGELFF
-,-,TRBJ1-1,TRBV30,TGTGCCTGGAGTGTTCAGGGGAACACTGAAGCTTTCTTT,CAWSVQGNTEAFF
-,TRBD2,TRBJ2-7,TRBV5-1,TGCGCCAGCAGCTTGGTATCTAGCGGGATGGACGAGCAGTACTTC,CASSLVSSGMDEQYF
-,-,TRBJ2-5,TRBV11-3,TGTGCCAGCAGCCAGGAGGGGGGGAAACAAGAGACCCAGTACTTC,CASSQEGGKQETQYF
-,-,TRBJ2-2,TRBV19,TGTGCCAGTAGTATCGTCGGGAACACCGGGGAGCTGTTTTTT,CASSIVGNTGELFF
-,TRBD1,TRBJ1-5,TRBV6-6,TGTGCCAGCAGCGACGGACAGGGTAAGGAAAAGCCCCAGCATTTT,CASSDGQGKEKPQHF
-,-,TRBJ1-3,TRBV6-5,TGTGCCAGCAGTCCTACAGGGATAAACACCATATATTTT,CASSPTGINTIYF
-,TRBD1,TRBJ2-3,TRBV18,TGTGCCAGCTCACCACCAAGGACAGGTAGCACAGATACGCAGTATTTT,CASSPPRTGSTDTQYF
-,TRBD1,TRBJ1-5,TRBV27,TGTGCCAGCAGTTTGAAGGGGGCCATGGACAATCAGCCCCAGCATTTT,CASSLKGAMDNQPQHF
once,-,TRBJ2-3,TRBV11-2,TGTGCCAGCAGCTTAGTGTCGACAGATACGCAGTATTTT,CASSLVSTDTQYF
-,TRBD1,TRBJ1-6,TRBV19,TGTGCCAGTAGTTTCGGACAGGGTAATTCACCCCTCCACTTT,CASSFGQGNSPLHF
-,-,TRBJ2-3,TRBV5-1,TGCGCCAGCAGCTTGGTAGCGGAGGGGGATACGCAGTATTTT,CASSLVAEGDTQYF
-,TRBD1,TRBJ1-5,TRBV18,TGTGCCAGCTCTCACACAGGGGGCAGGAACAATCAGCCCCAGCATTTT,CASSHTGGRNNQPQHF
-,TRBD2,TRBJ2-2,TRBV13,TGTGCCAGCAGCTTAGGTCGGGGGGGAACCACCGGGGAGCTGTTTTTT,CASSLGRGGTTGELFF
-,TRBD1,TRBJ1-2,TRBV6-6,TGTGCCAGCACCCAGCTTGGACAGGGGGCTGGTGGCTACACCTTC,CASTQLGQGAGGYTF
once,TRBD1,TRBJ2-5,TRBV7-6,TGTGCCAGCAGCGCCAGACAGGGAATGCGAGAGACCCAGTACTTC,CASSARQGMRETQYF
-,TRBD1,TRBJ1-2,TRBV18,TGTGCCAGCTCACCAGTCAGGACAGGGTATGGCTACACCTTC,CASSPVRTGYGYTF
-,-,TRBJ2-1,TRBV27,TGTGCCAGCAGCCTCCCAAGCCGCTCCTACAATGAGCAGTTCTTC,CASSLPSRSYNEQFF
-,TRBD1,TRBJ2-2,TRBV7-3,TGTGCCAGCAGCCCTGGGACAGGGAACACCGGGGAGCTGTTTTTT,CASSPGTGNTGELFF
-,-,TRBJ2-5,TRBV30,TGTGCCTGGAGTCGGCGGGGCGTGGGGTACTTC,CAWSRRGVGYF
-,-,TRBJ1-2,TRBV30,TGTGCCTGGGCTACAGGGTGGTATGGCTACACCTTC,CAWATGWYGYTF
-,TRBD1,TRBJ1-1,TRBV11-3,TGTGCCAGCGGCTCGACAGGGGACACTGAAGCTTTCTTT,CASGSTGDTEAFF
-,-,TRBJ1-4,TRBV3-1/TRBV3-2,TGTGCCAGCAGCCAAGATTTGCGGAGGTCCGGGACTAATGAAAAACTGTTTTTT,CASSQDLRRSGTNEKLFF
-,TRBD1,TRBJ2-5,TRBV7-2,TGTGCCAGCAGCTTAGCCCAGGGGGACCAAGAGACCCAGTACTTC,CASSLAQGDQETQYF
-,-,TRBJ1-1,TRBV19,TGTGCCAGTAGCCCGGGACAAGTGAACACTGAAGCTTTCTTT,CASSPGQVNTEAFF
-,-,TRBJ2-5,TRBV12-3/TRBV12-4,TGTGCCAGCAGGAGTAGTCCCCAGTACTTC,CASRSSPQYF
-,TRBD1,TRBJ1-5,TRBV24-1,TGTGCCACCAGTGATCCGGACAGGGAACCCAATCAGCCCCAGCATTTT,CATSDPDREPNQPQHF
-,-,TRBJ1-1,TRBV7-6,TGTGCCAGCAGCTTAGGGGGGGAGGGTTGGACTGAAGCTTTCTTT,CASSLGGEGWTEAFF
-,TRBD2,TRBJ2-3,TRBV5-4,TGTGCCAGCAGCCCGACTAGCGGGAGGGCAGATACGCAGTATTTT,CASSPTSGRADTQYF
-,-,TRBJ2-5,TRBV19,TGTGCCAGTGCCTGGGGGGAAGGGACCCAGTACTTC,CASAWGEGTQYF
-,TRBD2,TRBJ2-1,TRBV12-5,TGTGCTAGTGGTCCACGACTAGCCAAGAATGAGCAGTTCTTC,CASGPRLAKNEQFF
-,-,TRBJ1-5,TRBV6-4,TGTGCCAGCAGTGACATGGACATGACTAGTCAGCCCCAGCATTTT,CASSDMDMTSQPQHF
-,-,TRBJ1-2,TRBV7-8,TGTGCCAGCAGCCCCGGACTAGGCTACACCTTC,CASSPGLGYTF
-,-,TRBJ1-2,TRBV6-5,TGTGCCAGCAGTTACTCGCGTAGCGTAGGCTATGGCTACACCTTC,CASSYSRSVGYGYTF
-,-,TRBJ2-5,TRBV19,TGTGCCAGTAGTATAGCCGGCGCTAGGGAGACCCAGTACTTC,CASSIAGARETQYF
few,-,TRBJ1-2,TRBV4-3,TGCGCCAGCAGCCTCCATGAGTGGGCATCTGGCTACACCTTC,CASSLHEWASGYTF
-,TRBD2,TRBJ2-6,TRBV24-1,TGTGCCACCAGTGACCTGAAAGCGGGGGGGCCTGGGGCCAACGTCCTGACTTTC,CATSDLKAGGPGANVLTF
-,TRBD1,TRBJ1-1,TRBV6-2/TRBV6-3,TGTGCCAGCAGTTACCTATTAACAGGGGGGGACACTGAAGCTTTCTTT,CASSYLLTGGDTEAFF
-,TRBD1,TRBJ1-2,TRBV6-2/TRBV6-3,TGTGCCAGCAGTTACTCGCAGGGGGTGAACTATGGCTACACCTTC,CASSYSQGVNYGYTF
-,TRBD1,TRBJ2-2,TRBV18,TGTGCCAGCTCAGCCCGGGACAGGGGGCCTAGCGGGGAGCTGTTTTTT,CASSARDRGPSGELFF
-,TRBD1,TRBJ2-7,TRBV4-1,TGCGCCAGCAGCCGGCTCATGGACAGGGGAGTATACGAGCAGTACTTC,CASSRLMDRGVYEQYF
-,-,TRBJ1-5,TRBV5-1,TGCGCCAGCAGCTTCGGGGGATATAGCAATCAGCCCCAGCATTTT,CASSFGGYSNQPQHF
-,-,TRBJ1-1,TRBV6-2/TRBV6-3,TGTGCCAGCAGTTACGGCCGGGTCGCTATTTACACTGAAGCTTTCTTT,CASSYGRVAIYTEAFF
-,TRBD1,TRBJ2-6,TRBV19,TGTGCCAGTGAAAGACAGGGCCGCGGGGCCAACGTCCTGACTTTC,CASERQGRGANVLTF
once,-,TRBJ2-2,TRBV9,TGTGCCAGCAGCGTAGGCGGGGCGCGGGGCACCGGGGAGCTGTTTTTT,CASSVGGARGTGELFF